Reported below is one T cell receptor beta chain. Antigen specificity is unknown. This sample stems from a study of CD8 T cells in Susac syndrome. The CDR3 covers 12 residues. V was shortened by 5 bases and J by 8 bases, with 13 bases between the two germline ends. Germline lookup yields CDR1 SGHNT and CDR2 YYREEE (reference sequence). As controls, healthy donors matched for age and sex were used. Study conclusions and caveats: The study admitted that it had a relatively small number of individuals in its TCR sequencing and HLA analysis.

With random hexamers, reverse transcription was performed on roughly 0.5 to 1 ug of RNA. One entry per CDR3 protein results from TCRdb running MiXCR on the immunoSEQ multiplex PCR reads. The sample shows 110,000 to 150,000 distinct CDR3 sequences, roughly 94% of them seen only once. The receptor comes from a human donor in good health. This chain joins TRBV5-4 and TRBJ1-2; TRBD1 might be the D (6 bases). What was sequenced was CD8+ T cells from PBMCs. The CDR3 nucleotides are TGTGCCAGCAGTGACAGGATGGGAGGCTACACCTTC. Its translation: CASSDRMGGYTF.